Following are 27 T cell receptor beta chains from one sample sequenced in a study of beta chain features in type 1 diabetes. Isolated RNA was reverse transcribed in full, so expressed TCRB transcripts were sequenced. This table comes from immunoSEQ multiplex PCR, and its TCRdb copy is limited to in-frame clones, with some not included. This sample has some 360,000 clones, with 15% to 20% found just once. Sequenced sample: naive CD4+ T cells from blood. The receptors come from a woman younger than 30 in good health.

The CDR3: CASSQGARGYTF. The CDR3 bases are TGTGCCAGCAGCCAGGGGGCGCGGGGCTACACCTTC. The rearrangement links TRBV28 to TRBJ1-2, with 8 positions matching TRBD1. V shed 6 bases, J shed 8 bases, and the junction held 5 bases outside the gene matches. The CDR3 has 12 residues. CDR1 and CDR2 from the germline V gene are MDHEN and SYDVKM.

This clone was found a few times. The gene calls are TRBV4-1 and TRBJ2-3, with a possible D match to TRBD2 (8 bases). CDR1 and CDR2 (germline): MGHRA, YSYEKL. With 6 bases removed from V and 1 base from J, the gap between germline ends came to 20 bases. The CDR3 has 17 residues. The CDR3 protein is CASRRGPGTSRTDTQYF. CDR3 DNA sequence: TGCGCCAGCAGAAGGGGGCCCGGGACTAGTCGCACAGATACGCAGTATTTT.

This clone appeared a few times. The V and J genes are TRBV30 and TRBJ2-7; perhaps TRBD2 as D (5 bases). In germline, CDR1 is GTSNPN, CDR2 SVGIG (reference sequence). The V and J ends lost 2 bases and 7 bases respectively, with 12 bases between them. The CDR3 is made up of 12 amino acids. CDR3 loop: CAWSIISGEQYF. The CDR3 region has the DNA TGTGCCTGGAGTATAATTTCGGGGGAGCAGTACTTC.

V usage is TRBV7-9 and J usage is TRBJ1-4; TRBD1 agrees at 9 bases. Germline trimming cut 3 bases from V and 0 bases from J; bases unmatched to any gene: 11. Germline lookup yields CDR1 SEHNR and CDR2 FQNEAQ (reference sequence). The CDR3 is 19 residues long. The CDR3 region is CASSLRQDRTGATNEKLFF. In DNA form, the CDR3 reads TGTGCCAGCAGCTTGCGACAGGACAGGACAGGGGCAACTAATGAAAAACTGTTTTTT.

V gene TRBV4-1 combines with J gene TRBJ1-5; 8 bases fit TRBD1. V trimming: 6 bases; J trimming: 5 bases; junction bases outside the gene matches: 9. The CDR3 contains 15 residues. In germline, CDR1 is MGHRA, CDR2 YSYEKL. The CDR3 DNA sequence: TGCGCCAGCAGTCTACACCGGGACAGGTATCAGCCCCAGCATTTT. Translation gives CASSLHRDRYQPQHF.

The chain carries TRBV7-8 and TRBJ1-5; no reliable D call. CDR3 length: 14 amino acids. Germline V gene sequence: CDR1 SGHVS, CDR2 FQNEAQ. The V end was cut by 2 bases, the J end by 7 bases, with 12 bases between. The CDR3 DNA reads as TGTGCCAGCAGCTTAATGAGGGTAAGGCAGCCCCAGCATTTT. It codes for CASSLMRVRQPQHF.

Comment on this clone: Other DNA sequences in the sample encode the same CDR3. This rearrangement joins TRBV30 to TRBJ2-7; tentative D call: TRBD2 (6 bases). CDR1 GTSNPN and CDR2 SVGIG come from the germline V gene (reference sequence). Trimming stripped 0 bases from V and 7 bases from J, with 10 bases between. The CDR3 is 12 residues long. The CDR3 DNA reads TGTGCCTGGAGTGTAGGAGGGTCGGAGCAGTACTTC. Protein: CAWSVGGSEQYF. The full variable domain, rest sourced from reference TRBV30 and TRBJ2-7, is SQTIHQWPATLVQPVGSPLSLECTVEGTSNPNLYWYRQAAGRGLQLLFYSVGIGQISSEVPQNLSASRPQDRQFILSSKKLLLSDSGFYLCAWSVGGSEQYFGPGTRLTVT.

The CDR3 coding sequence is TGTGCCAGCAGCCGGGACAGAGTCACAGATACGCAGTATTTT. The encoded protein is CASSRDRVTDTQYF. The chain employs TRBV28 and TRBJ2-3, with 7 positions matching TRBD1. J was trimmed by 2 bases and V by 6 bases; bases with no gene match: 5. This CDR3 is built from 14 residues. CDR1 MDHEN and CDR2 SYDVKM come from the germline V gene.

This clone occurred a few times. The chain recombines TRBV27 with TRBJ2-3, with 9 bases lining up with TRBD1. Germline V gene lookup returns CDR1 MNHEY and CDR2 SMNVEV (reference sequence). The CDR3 length is 14 residues. The J segment lost 4 bases and the V segment lost 7 bases, leaving 6 bases of the junction unmatched. This CDR3 reads CASTRTGEADTQYF. The CDR3 region has the DNA TGTGCCAGCACCAGGACAGGGGAAGCAGATACGCAGTATTTT.

The V and J genes are TRBV9 and TRBJ2-7; D unclear. CDR3 size: 15 residues. Germline lookup yields CDR1 SGDLS and CDR2 YYNGEE. The germline V and J ends were trimmed by 5 bases and 0 bases, with 15 bases remaining between them. Written as DNA, the CDR3 is TGTGCCAGCAGTTCAGGTTCCCCCTTCTCCTACGAGCAGTACTTC. This gives the protein CASSSGSPFSYEQYF.

V is TRBV30 and J is TRBJ2-7; D possibly corresponds to TRBD1 (5 bases). Germline V gene sequence: CDR1 GTSNPN, CDR2 SVGIG (reference sequence). Trimming took 2 bases from V and 3 from J, leaving 14 bases between them. CDR3 length: 14 residues. The CDR3 region is CAWSRSGYGYEQYF. The CDR3 nucleotides are TGTGCCTGGAGTAGGTCAGGGTATGGCTACGAGCAGTACTTC.

This clone was counted a few times. This chain connects TRBV5-4 to TRBJ2-2, with D tentatively TRBD1 (5 bases). The CDR3 has 12 residues. Trimming shortened V by 4 bases and J by 5 bases, and 6 bases separated the two germline ends. Germline CDR1 reads SGHNT; CDR2 reads YYREEE (reference sequence). In nucleotides, the CDR3 is TGTGCCAGCAGCCCAGGGACCGGGGAGCTGTTTTTT. Amino acid sequence: CASSPGTGELFF.

As DNA, the CDR3 is TGTGCCAGTGGGGACAGGGTGAACAATCAGCCCCAGCATTTT. Its translation is CASGDRVNNQPQHF. The genes are TRBV19 and TRBJ1-5; TRBD1 aligns across 9 bases. The CDR3 loop spans 14 amino acids. Per germline, CDR1 LNHDA and CDR2 SQIVND (reference sequence). V lost 8 bases to trimming and J lost 3 bases; unmatched junction nucleotides: 5.

There are a few counts of this clone. The J gene is TRBJ1-5, the V gene TRBV19, with D unresolved. The V end was cut by 11 bases, the J end by 1 base, with 15 bases between. Germline CDR1 LNHDA, CDR2 SQIVND (reference sequence). The CDR3 extends over 14 amino acids. As DNA, the CDR3 is TGTGCCCATTTGGAGGCGAGAAGCAATCAGCCCCAGCATTTT. It codes for CAHLEARSNQPQHF.

The chain combines TRBV5-4 with TRBJ2-6; TRBD1 matches 7 bases. After removal of 6 bases from V and 2 bases from J, the junction contained 14 bases not matched to a gene. Per the germline V gene, CDR1 is SGHNT and CDR2 is YYREEE (reference sequence). This CDR3 is built from 18 residues. The CDR3, as DNA: TGTGCCAGCACCCCGGCCAGGGGGTTTGGTGCTGGGGCCAACGTCCTGACTTTC. Its translation: CASTPARGFGAGANVLTF. Filled out from reference TRBV5-4 and TRBJ2-6, the complete variable domain reads ETGVTQSPTHLIKTRGQQVTLRCSSQSGHNTVSWYQQALGQGPQFIFQYYREEENGRGNFPPRFSGLQFPNYSSELNVNALELDDSALYLCASTPARGFGAGANVLTFGAGSRLTVL.

The rearrangement joins TRBV10-3 to TRBJ2-1; 8 positions match TRBD2. CDR1 and CDR2 from the germline V gene are ENHRY and SYGVKD. Trimming took 4 bases from V and 10 from J; bases not matched to a gene: 3. This CDR3 has 12 amino acids. This chain's CDR3 is CAISGRGGEQFF. In DNA, the CDR3 is TGTGCCATCAGTGGTCGGGGGGGCGAGCAGTTCTTC.

The rearrangement joins TRBV4-2 to TRBJ1-2; D is uncertain. The CDR3 consists of 14 residues. V was cut by 1 base and J by 4 bases, with 10 bases left in between. CDR1 is LGHNA, CDR2 YNFKEQ, per germline. The CDR3 sequence is CASSQGQQIYGYTF. CDR3 bases: TGTGCCAGCAGCCAAGGGCAACAGATCTATGGCTACACCTTC.

This rearrangement joins TRBV29-1 to TRBJ1-3; 7 bases line up with TRBD1. The CDR3 has 13 amino acids. CDR1 is SQVTM and CDR2 is ANQGSEA in the germline V gene. Unmatched junction bases numbered 3, after V lost 3 bases and J lost 4 bases. The CDR3 sequence: CSVETGTGNTIYF. DNA of the CDR3: TGCAGCGTTGAGACAGGGACCGGAAACACCATATATTTT.

The rearrangement joins TRBV5-1 to TRBJ2-7; D gene uncertain. The tail of the sequence fits TRBJ2-5 better, so the J call may be wrong. This CDR3 is 12 amino acids long. CDR1 is SGHRS, CDR2 YFSETQ, per germline. The CDR3 DNA follows: TGCGCCAGCAGCTTGACTAAAGAGACCCAGTACTTC. Translation gives CASSLTKETQYF.

V gene TRBV7-9 combines with J gene TRBJ1-2; D might be TRBD1 (5 bases). The CDR3 spans 13 residues. The ends were cut back, 5 bases at V and 6 bases at J, with 13 bases in the middle. Germline V gene data show CDR1 as SEHNR and CDR2 as FQNEAQ (reference sequence). CDR3 sequence reads: CASSRRDGDGYTF. As DNA, the CDR3 is TGTGCCAGCAGCAGGCGGGACGGAGATGGCTACACCTTC.

The chain recombines TRBV20-1 with TRBJ2-3, with D perhaps TRBD2 (6 bases). The CDR3 loop spans 11 amino acids. The germline V gene encodes CDR1 DFQATT and CDR2 SNEGSKA (reference sequence). CDR3 sequence reads: CGGLDTDTQYF. The DNA for the CDR3 is TGCGGGGGACTCGACACAGATACGCAGTATTTT.

This clone was observed a few times. The gene calls are TRBV7-9 and TRBJ1-2; 8 bases are a match to TRBD1. The CDR3 totals 15 residues. Trimming cost V 5 bases and J 2 bases; bases outside gene matches: 7. CDR1 is SEHNR, CDR2 FQNEAQ, per germline (reference sequence). The CDR3 DNA follows: TGTGCCAGCAGCGCCTGGGACAGGCAAAACTATGGCTACACCTTC. Translation: CASSAWDRQNYGYTF.

In this sample, this clone turned up a few times. This chain connects TRBV2 to TRBJ2-6; D perhaps matches TRBD1 (6 bases). The CDR3 contains 18 residues. Germline CDR1 and CDR2: SNHLY and FYNNEI. Trimming left V 8 bases short and J 0 bases short, with 20 bases between. CDR3: CASSPKGHLSSGANVLTF. CDR3 sequence (DNA): TGTGCCAGCTCCCCGAAGGGACACTTGTCCTCTGGGGCCAACGTCCTGACTTTC.

The chain links TRBV30 to TRBJ1-5; D perhaps matches TRBD1 (6 bases). The germline V and J ends were trimmed by 3 bases and 2 bases, with 17 bases remaining between them. In germline, CDR1 is GTSNPN, CDR2 SVGIG (reference sequence). This CDR3 region has 16 residues. CDR3 region: CAWSQGSFGGNQPQHF. CDR3 DNA sequence: TGTGCCTGGAGCCAGGGGTCCTTTGGGGGCAATCAGCCCCAGCATTTT.

V is TRBV18 and J is TRBJ1-2; possible D gene TRBD1, 5 bases. The V gene's germline CDR1 is KGHSH and CDR2 LQKENI. V lost 3 bases and J lost 2, with 13 bases in between. The CDR3 sequence is 15 residues long. This CDR3 reads CASSPNSGNNYGYTF. The CDR3 DNA reads TGTGCCAGCTCACCTAATTCAGGGAACAACTATGGCTACACCTTC.

This sequence joins TRBV2 and TRBJ2-5, with TRBD2 matching 8 bases. The germline gives CDR1 SNHLY, CDR2 FYNNEI. The ends lost 4 bases at V and 1 base at J; junction bases unmatched: 2. The length of the CDR3 is 14 residues. CDR3 sequence: CASSAGTSQETQYF. The CDR3 region has the DNA TGTGCCAGCAGTGCCGGGACTAGCCAAGAGACCCAGTACTTC.

Only a few counts were recorded for this clone. The chain carries TRBV7-2 and TRBJ1-5; D call uncertain. The ends were cut back, 2 bases at V and 6 bases at J, with 8 bases in the middle. CDR1 and CDR2 from the germline V gene are SGHTA and FQGNSA. The CDR3 consists of 13 residues. The CDR3 coding sequence is TGTGCCAGCAGCTTAACTCTCGGTCAGCCCCAGCATTTT. This translates into CASSLTLGQPQHF.